The T cell receptor (beta chain) described here comes from a study of CD8+CD57+ T cells in acquired aplastic anemia (dated by TCRdb to the late 2010s). About the study as a whole: Extracted DNA from sorted CD4+ and CD8+ cells averaged around 3.3 ug, ranging from roughly 0.17 to 30 ug. CD8+CD57+ expansion was defined as a frequency above the mean frequency observed in healthy subjects. What the work shows at the level of the full study, not this receptor alone: Around 27 CD8+ CDR3 sequences were found to be shared between patients and controls, but these sequences appeared to be highly expressed in patients and within the immunodominant clones of the patients. CD8+ Simpson's diversity did not differ significantly between patients and healthy controls (P=0.060).

About this clonotype itself: Its antigen is currently not known. Base qualities are not recorded, but no much larger clone differs from it by a single base.

V loses 0 bases at its end and J loses 4 bases; junction bases beyond the gene matches: 7. From cysteine to phenylalanine, the CDR3 is 16 amino acids long. Only the CDR3 DNA is retained, 48 bases long and in frame from the first base. The germline V gene (reference sequence) specifies DFQATT as CDR1 and SNEGSKA as CDR2. Genomic DNA served as template for TCR beta VDJ combination and CDR3 sequence profiling. An Illumina HiSeq 2000 was the platform used for TCR repertoire sequencing. In the original analysis: Repertoire assessment relied on Simpson's diversity index, CDR3 size and DJ length profiles, and TRBV/TRBJ rearrangement plots. The most abundant DNA sequence in the deep sequencing data was defined as the immunodominant clone. CDR3 amino acid sequences were checked for sharing between subjects and were compared against published repertoires and the VDJdb database. TCRdb reran the public reads through fastp at Q25 and MiXCR, keeping productive beta chains. Rows matching on CDR3 protein sequence are summarized as one entry with the most common DNA and genes. The V and J calls, along with clone size, are taken from TCRdb and not from the paper's own processing. The sample has more than 70,000 distinct CDR3 sequences on record, roughly 70% of them singletons. Around 80% of the sample is taken by the ten largest.

Flow cytometry had shown CD8+CD57+ cell expansion in the patients selected for sequencing. Severe acquired aplastic anemia was diagnosed in all patients according to International Study of Aplastic Anemia and Agranulocytosis and Camitta criteria. Patients had received no therapy at the time of blood sampling. The study deep-sequenced TCR repertoires of sorted CD4+ and CD8+ blood T cells from severe aplastic anemia patients and healthy subjects. Patients were enrolled under clinicaltrials.gov protocols 00001620, 01623167, 00001397, 00071045, 00081523 and 00961064 in the USA. Ficoll-Paque density gradient centrifugation was used to isolate peripheral blood mononuclear cells. Before DNA was extracted, CD4+ and CD8+ T cells were sorted using either FACS or magnetic beads.

The receptor was isolated from a human donor with aplastic anemia. Sequences were obtained from sorted CD4+, CD8+, or CD8+CD57+ T cells (not recorded which) from PBMCs. The receptor chain draws on TRBV20-1 and TRBJ2-1; 9 of the junction bases match TRBD2. The base sequence is TGCAGTGCTAGAGATCGGTCGCTAGCGGGGTACAATGAGCAGTTCTTC. It is translated as CSARDRSLAGYNEQFF.